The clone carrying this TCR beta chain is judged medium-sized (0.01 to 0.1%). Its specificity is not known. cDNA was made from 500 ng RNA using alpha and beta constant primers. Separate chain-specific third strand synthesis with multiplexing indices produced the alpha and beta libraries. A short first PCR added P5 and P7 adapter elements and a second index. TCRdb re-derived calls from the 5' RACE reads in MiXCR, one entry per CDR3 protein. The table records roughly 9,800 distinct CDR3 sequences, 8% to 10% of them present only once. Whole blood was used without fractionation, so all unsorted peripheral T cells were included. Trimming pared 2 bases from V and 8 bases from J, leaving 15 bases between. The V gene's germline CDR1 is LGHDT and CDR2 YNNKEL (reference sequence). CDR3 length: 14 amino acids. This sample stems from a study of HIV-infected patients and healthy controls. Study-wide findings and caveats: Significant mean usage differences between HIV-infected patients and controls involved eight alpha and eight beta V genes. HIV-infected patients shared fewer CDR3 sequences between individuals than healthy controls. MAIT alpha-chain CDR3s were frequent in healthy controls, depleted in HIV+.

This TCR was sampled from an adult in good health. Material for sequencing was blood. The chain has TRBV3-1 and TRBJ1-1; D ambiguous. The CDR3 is CASSQSITVREAFF. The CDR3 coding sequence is TGTGCCAGCAGCCAAAGTATAACGGTTCGGGAAGCTTTCTTT.